This T cell receptor (beta chain) stems from a study of cytomegalovirus exposure and HLA in healthy donors. On this clone: Its target is unknown.

V lost 2 bases to trimming and J lost 4 bases, with 12 bases between them. Germline V lookup: CDR1 GTSNPN, CDR2 SVGIG (reference sequence). This CDR3 is 15 amino acids long. The study ran its PCR with 60 Vbeta and 13 Jbeta primers. Profiling relied on immunoSEQ multiplex PCR, and the TCRdb table lists in-frame clones only, not all of them. This sample yields about 250,000 clones, of which under 90% are seen a single time; roughly 0.31% belongs to the top ten. Study-level points and caveats: Later analysis revealed greater clonal expansion in HLA-associated TCR beta chains than in equally common others. Some V segments could not be told apart, so they were left out, TRBV6-2 and TRBV6-3 among them.

The sequenced sample consisted of PBMCs. The chain recombines TRBV30 with TRBJ1-6; D gene unclear. This TCR was recovered from a girl aged 2-9 years in good health and CMV-seronegative. CDR3 region: CAWSPADTYNSPLHF. The CDR3 coding sequence is TGTGCCTGGAGTCCCGCTGATACTTATAATTCACCCCTCCACTTT.